Given below is one T cell receptor (beta chain) in context. Its specificity is not known. TCRdb keeps only in-frame clones here, not all; method: immunoSEQ multiplex PCR. Among about 110,000 clones listed, just over 90% were seen once. These data originate in a study of T cell responses to AZD1222 COVID-19 vaccine. Whole-study results and caveats: Reportedly, nearly half of unique spike TCRs recognized epitopes outside B.1.351/B.1.1.7 mutations. Samples come after the peak T cell response, not at day 14. Researchers report vaccine-associated CD4 TCRs spanning spike, with dominance at 160-218 and 743-854.

The CDR3 consists of 13 residues. Germline V gene lookup returns CDR1 LNHDA and CDR2 SQIVND (reference sequence). With 5 bases removed from V and 1 base from J, the gap between germline ends came to 8 bases. The sequence was obtained from an adult who received the AZD1222 COVID-19 vaccine. The sequencing here drew on peripheral blood, taken 28 days after the second AZD1222 dose. The chain combines TRBV19 with TRBJ1-1; weak D call: TRBD1 (5 bases). The CDR3 bases are TGTGCCAGTAGTCTGGGACCGAACACTGAAGCTTTCTTT. This codes for CASSLGPNTEAFF.